There are a few counts of the clone carrying this TCR beta chain. This specimen belongs to a study of blood T cells in healthy people across ages. Then a second PCR, running about 7 to 11 cycles, was carried out with a sample-barcoded 5' primer and a J-beta primer mix. MiXCR was run by TCRdb on the 5' RACE reads, yielding one entry per CDR3 protein. The data show around 1,800,000 distinct CDR3 sequences, roughly 43% seen once. Sequenced: blood. This TCR was recovered from a human donor in good health.

The CDR3 bases are TGTGCCAGCAGCTTAGATACAAAGACCCAGTACTTC. Encoded protein: CASSLDTKTQYF. The gene calls are TRBV7-7 and TRBJ2-5; D is ambiguous. The CDR3 loop spans 12 amino acids. CDR1 is SSHAT and CDR2 is FNYEAQ in the germline V gene (reference sequence). V was shortened by 1 base and J by 6 bases, with 6 bases between the two germline ends.